These T cell receptor beta chains were read from a single sample in a study of blood T cell repertoires in COVID-19. Method: immunoSEQ multiplex PCR; TCRdb's copy keeps in-frame clones and lacks some. This table has 65,000 to 85,000 clones, 88% appearing once. The specimen was peripheral blood. These TCRs come from a human donor in a cohort sampled during active COVID-19. Each CDR3 is given with its conserved first and last residue. D genes are given only for firm matches. Where a row states a size, it is once, few, many or the class of an expanded clone; other rows omit it.

V,D,J,size,DNA,CDR3
TRBV6-4,.,TRBJ2-3,medium-sized,TGTGCCAGCAGTGACAATGGCGGGGGCAGAGATACGCAGTATTTT,CASSDNGGGRDTQYF
TRBV28,.,TRBJ1-6,.,TGTGCCAGCACCCCCGATTACGGGAGCTCCTATAATTCACCCCTCCACTTT,CASTPDYGSSYNSPLHF
TRBV29-1,.,TRBJ2-6,.,TGCAGCGTTGTACGGCACCAGGGTTCTGGGGCCAACGTCCTGACTTTC,CSVVRHQGSGANVLTF
TRBV7-8,.,TRBJ1-1,.,TGTGCCAGCAGCCCACGGGAGGGCACCACTGAAGCTTTCTTT,CASSPREGTTEAFF
TRBV27,.,TRBJ1-5,.,TGTGCCAGCACCGCAGGTGGGAATCAGCCCCAGCATTTT,CASTAGGNQPQHF
TRBV5-4,.,TRBJ1-1,.,TGTGCCAGCAGCTCCTGGTCCCAGGGGACTGAAGCTTTCTTT,CASSSWSQGTEAFF
TRBV7-9,TRBD1,TRBJ2-7,.,TGTGCCAGCAGCTTACAACAGGGGGCGTACGAGCAGTACTTC,CASSLQQGAYEQYF
TRBV5-4,.,TRBJ2-2,.,TGTGCCAGCAGCTTGGCCTCAGGGGGGATGGCCGGGGAGCTGTTTTTT,CASSLASGGMAGELFF
TRBV10-3,.,TRBJ2-2,.,TGTGCCGCGCAGGAATCGAACACCGGGGAGCTGTTTTTT,CAAQESNTGELFF
TRBV19,TRBD1,TRBJ2-7,.,TGTGCCAGTAGTATGGGGGACAGCTTAGTAACCTACGAGCAGTACTTC,CASSMGDSLVTYEQYF
TRBV2,TRBD1,TRBJ2-7,.,TGTGCCAGCAGTGAAGTGAGGGGGCGAGGCGAGCAGTACTTC,CASSEVRGRGEQYF
TRBV15,TRBD1,TRBJ1-3,.,TGTGCCACCAGCATCGAGACAGGGATCACACACACCATATATTTT,CATSIETGITHTIYF
TRBV28,.,TRBJ2-7,.,TGTGCCAGCAGTATGAGCTCCTACGAGCAGTACTTC,CASSMSSYEQYF
TRBV7-9,TRBD1,TRBJ2-7,.,TGTGCCAGCAGCTTAGAGGGGGCTGCGAACTACGAGCAGTACTTC,CASSLEGAANYEQYF
TRBV3-1/TRBV3-2,.,TRBJ1-3,few,TGTGCCAGCAGCCAAGATGGTCTGACAGCCGGAAACACCATATATTTT,CASSQDGLTAGNTIYF
TRBV5-6,.,TRBJ2-5,.,TGTGCCAGCAGCTTAGGGACTGCAGTAGAGACCCAGTACTTC,CASSLGTAVETQYF
TRBV28,.,TRBJ1-2,once,TGTGCCAGCAGTGCTCCTCGGTGGGGCGGCTATGGCTACACCTTC,CASSAPRWGGYGYTF
TRBV2,TRBD2,TRBJ2-1,.,TGTGCCAGCAGTCTTACCCCTGGGACTAGCGGGGCCCTTTACAATGAGCAGTTCTTC,CASSLTPGTSGALYNEQFF
TRBV19,TRBD1,TRBJ1-2,.,TGTGCCAGTAGCCGGGACAGAAAATATGGCTACACCTTC,CASSRDRKYGYTF
TRBV5-8,.,TRBJ1-2,.,TGTGCCAGCAGCCCTAAGACAGTTTTGACCTATGGCTACACCTTC,CASSPKTVLTYGYTF